The rows below give T cell receptor beta chains drawn from one sample of a study of post-analysis software for immune sequencing data. TCRdb re-called the PCR reads with MiXCR, one entry per CDR3 protein. Among some 450,000 distinct CDR3 sequences listed, roughly 45% were seen once. Sequencing was performed on blood. The origin of the receptors is a girl between 5 and 17 years old with multiple sclerosis. CDR3s include the opening cysteine and the closing phenylalanine or tryptophan.

>TRBJ1-5|TRBV15
CATSRDLGQGGGNQPQHF
>TRBJ1-5|TRBV5-6
CASSLAGGGGWVSNQPQHF
>TRBJ2-5|TRBV29-1
CSVVGRLKAIGRKTQYF
>TRBJ2-5|TRBV25-1
CASSEFGGGREQYF
>TRBJ2-2|TRBV6-5
CASSPRQGGAGELFF
>TRBJ2-7|TRBV28
CASSSLASGSRRYEQYF
>TRBJ2-5|TRBV27
CASSFIDTEETQYF
>TRBJ2-1|TRBV28
CASSPSGAFGYNEQFF
>TRBJ2-1|TRBV5-1
CASSLAGPGLAWNEQFF
>TRBJ2-1|TRBV12-3/TRBV12-4
CASRLTSGSSYNEQFF
>TRBJ1-2|TRBV12-3/TRBV12-4
CASSVDKADGYTF
>TRBJ2-2|TRBV10-3
CAISELGVRGTGELFF
>TRBJ2-1|TRBV7-9
CASSLLAGKGGNEQFF
>NA|TRBV9
CASSVDPRFEQYF
>TRBJ2-5|TRBV29-1
CSVETARTETQYF
>TRBJ1-5|TRBV6-2/TRBV6-3
CATAPRGRRSNQPQHF
>TRBJ2-1|TRBV10-3
CAISDVRPEQFF
>TRBJ2-1|TRBV3-1
CASSQEFGEAIIYNEQFF
>TRBJ1-1|TRBV7-3
CASSPGPTNTEAFF
>TRBJ2-3|TRBV29-1
CSVEPGDDRDTQYF
>TRBJ2-1|TRBV28
CAAGVGETTEQFF
>TRBJ1-2|TRBV5-5
CASSFGTGFAYGYTF
>TRBJ2-5|TRBV29-1
CSVDEGETQYF
>TRBJ2-1|TRBV6-5
CASKRGTRYNEQFF
>TRBJ2-7|TRBV4-2
CASSQDRGSLYEQYF
>TRBJ1-1|TRBV29-1
CSVERRLNTEAFF
>TRBJ1-1|TRBV7-3
CASSLIGDQGREAFF
>TRBJ1-3|TRBV7-9
CASSLELGNTIYF
>TRBJ2-7|TRBV7-2
CASASGGTGTNEQYF
>TRBJ1-2|TRBV12-3/TRBV12-4
CASSLGQRNGYTF
>TRBJ2-5|TRBV24-1
CATSHGSPGETQYF
>NA|TRBV29-1
CSVEGLGGRLGEQYF
>TRBJ2-7|TRBV12-3/TRBV12-4
CASSRQTTYEQYF
>TRBJ2-7|TRBV6-5
CASSLDRQHYEQYF
>TRBJ2-1|TRBV10-3
CAIRLDENNEQFF
>TRBJ2-3|TRBV6-6
CASSPDASSTDTQYF
>TRBJ2-7|TRBV5-1
CASSGGTGGYEQYF
>TRBJ2-1|TRBV28
CTSTQRASGTYNEQFF